Below are 17 T cell receptor beta chains sequenced from a single sample in a study of blood T cell repertoires in COVID-19. Sequencing was performed with immunoSEQ multiplex PCR; in TCRdb, only in-frame clones are kept and a portion is missing. The sample consists of 270,000 or so clones, around nine tenths of them appearing once. Material for sequencing was peripheral blood. These receptors were taken from a woman under 40 with COVID-19, enrolled during active disease.

The V call is TRBV15, the J call TRBJ2-3, with D perhaps matching TRBD2 (6 bases). Deletions cut 6 bases from V and 0 bases from J, with 16 bases between. Looked up from germline, CDR1 is LNHNV and CDR2 is YYDKDF (reference sequence). CDR3 length: 16 amino acids. This chain's CDR3 is CATRPAGTLSTDTQYF. CDR3 coding DNA: TGTGCCACCAGGCCTGCGGGAACACTCAGCACAGATACGCAGTATTTT.

This chain uses TRBV7-9 with TRBJ2-5; tentative D call: TRBD2 (5 bases). V lost 7 bases and J lost 3, with 12 bases in between. CDR3 size: 13 residues. The germline gives CDR1 SEHNR, CDR2 FQNEAQ (reference sequence). CDR3 sequence (DNA): TGTGCCAGCACCCTCCCCGGGGAAGAGACCCAGTACTTC. This encodes CASTLPGEETQYF.

The chain employs TRBV6-5 and TRBJ1-3, with a weak D call TRBD1 (6 bases). There are 15 residues in the CDR3. Germline V gives CDR1 MNHEY, CDR2 SVGAGI. The V gene lost 5 bases and the J gene lost 3 bases, with 14 bases spanning the gap. Here the CDR3 DNA reads TGTGCCAGCAGTACCCGAGGGGGGGGTGGAAACACCATATATTTT. Translation gives CASSTRGGGGNTIYF.

The CDR3 nucleotides are TGTGCCTCCGGCGGCCATAACACTGAAGCTTTCTTT. Translation: CASGGHNTEAFF. The rearrangement links TRBV7-9 to TRBJ1-1; D not certain. V was cut by 11 bases and J by 2 bases, with 12 bases left in between. The CDR3 sequence is 12 residues long. Germline V lookup: CDR1 SEHNR, CDR2 FQNEAQ (reference sequence). Full variable domain (remainder filled in from reference TRBV7-9 and TRBJ1-1): DTGVSQNPRHKITKRGQNVTFRCDPISEHNRLYWYRQTLGQGPEFLTYFQNEAQLEKSRLLSDRFSAERPKGSFSTLEIQRTEQGDSAMYLCASGGHNTEAFFGQGTRLTVV.

The rearrangement links TRBV7-2 to TRBJ2-1, with 7 bases aligning to TRBD1. Germline trimming cut 4 bases from V and 4 bases from J; bases unmatched to any gene: 4. The CDR3 is 14 amino acids. In germline, CDR1 is SGHTA, CDR2 FQGNSA. CDR3: CASSYPGQYNEQFF. CDR3 bases: TGTGCCAGCAGCTACCCGGGACAGTACAATGAGCAGTTCTTC.

This sequence joins TRBV27 and TRBJ2-7; D perhaps matches TRBD2 (5 bases). The CDR3 contains 14 residues. The germline CDR1 and CDR2 sequences are MNHEY and SMNVEV (reference sequence). Trimming removed 4 bases at V and 2 bases at J, with 12 bases between. The CDR3 sequence: CASSSPTSTYEQYF. The CDR3 DNA is TGTGCCAGCAGTTCCCCCACTAGTACCTACGAGCAGTACTTC.

The chain links TRBV19 to TRBJ2-7, with 7 bases that match TRBD2. V gave up 5 bases and J gave up 3 bases; unmatched junction bases: 10. CDR1 LNHDA and CDR2 SQIVND come from the germline V gene (reference sequence). There are 15 residues in the CDR3. The CDR3 DNA is TGTGCCAGTAGTCCTCCCGGGGGGATGAGCTACGAGCAGTACTTC. This encodes CASSPPGGMSYEQYF.

On this clone itself: One junction end does not reproduce the germline sequence, and a read error may be involved. V gene TRBV5-1 combines with J gene TRBJ2-5, with D perhaps TRBD1 (6 bases). CDR3 length: 13 residues. Germline CDR1 is SGHRS and CDR2 is YFSETQ. CDR3 residues: CASRRTDQEAQYF. CDR3 DNA: TGCGCCAGCAGGCGGACAGACCAAGAGGCCCAGTACTTC.

The chain employs TRBV9 and TRBJ1-1; D is possibly TRBD1 (5 bases). There are 14 residues in the CDR3. Germline CDR1 reads SGDLS; CDR2 reads YYNGEE. Trimming removed 0 bases from V and 1 base from J, with 7 bases in between. The CDR3 DNA reads as TGTGCCAGCAGCGTAGACAGGTCGAACACTGAAGCTTTCTTT. This sequence encodes CASSVDRSNTEAFF.

The genes are TRBV5-1 and TRBJ2-5; D is possibly TRBD2 (5 bases). The CDR3 length is 13 residues. V dropped 4 bases and J dropped 5 bases, with 12 bases sitting between them. CDR1 is SGHRS and CDR2 is YFSETQ in the germline V gene. CDR3 in amino acids: CASSPTGEETQYF. The CDR3 DNA sequence: TGCGCCAGCAGCCCCACCGGGGAGGAGACCCAGTACTTC.

V usage is TRBV20-1 and J usage is TRBJ2-5; 16 nucleotides match TRBD2. The germline CDR1 and CDR2 sequences are DFQATT and SNEGSKA (reference sequence). The CDR3 is 17 residues long. V trimming: 3 bases; J trimming: 5 bases; junction bases outside the gene matches: 9. As DNA, the CDR3 is TGCAGTGCTAGTCCGGGACTAGCGGGGGGGCCGAGGGAGACCCAGTACTTC. This sequence encodes CSASPGLAGGPRETQYF.

This sequence joins TRBV6-5 and TRBJ1-3, with no clear D. This CDR3 contains 12 residues. Trimming stripped 8 bases from V and 3 bases from J, with 8 bases between. Germline CDR1 MNHEY, CDR2 SVGAGI. The CDR3 sequence: CASSAVGNTIYF. Here the CDR3 DNA reads TGTGCCAGCTCTGCAGTTGGAAACACCATATATTTT.

The J gene is TRBJ2-1, the V gene TRBV18; 10 nucleotides match TRBD2. The CDR3 covers 16 residues. V lost 3 bases and J lost 6; bases outside the gene matches: 8. CDR1 and CDR2 (germline): KGHSH, LQKENI. The CDR3 region has the DNA TGTGCCAGCTCACCCATTGACAGCGGGGGGGTCAATGAGCAGTTCTTC. Amino acid sequence: CASSPIDSGGVNEQFF.

The chain couples TRBV2 to TRBJ2-3; 10 bases map to TRBD2. The CDR3 is 16 residues long. Germline CDR1 SNHLY, CDR2 FYNNEI. V was pared by 6 bases and J by 3 bases, with 9 bases of the junction left unmatched. The DNA for the CDR3 is TGTGCCAGCAGCCCCACTAGCGGGGTCAGGACAGATACGCAGTATTTT. It codes for CASSPTSGVRTDTQYF.

The chain employs TRBV3-1 (or the pseudogene TRBV3-2) and TRBJ2-5, with D tentatively TRBD2 (6 bases). This CDR3 has 14 residues. Germline CDR1 and CDR2: LGHDT and YNNKEL (reference sequence). The V end lost 2 bases, the J end lost 9 bases, and 16 bases lay between the germline ends. CDR3 loop: CASSQQGSRRAQYF. The CDR3 coding sequence is TGTGCCAGCAGCCAACAGGGAAGTAGGAGGGCCCAGTACTTC.

The V and J genes are TRBV2 and TRBJ1-2; D gene ambiguous. The ends were cut back, 7 bases at V and 2 bases at J, with 14 bases in the middle. The CDR3 spans 14 residues. In germline, CDR1 is SNHLY, CDR2 FYNNEI. The CDR3 DNA sequence: TGTGCCAGCACCACCTTGCGGGGAAACTATGGCTACACCTTC. As protein: CASTTLRGNYGYTF.

The V call is TRBV2, the J call TRBJ1-1; TRBD1 matches at 7 bases. With 10 bases clipped from V and 0 bases from J, the junction kept 11 bases outside the gene matches. The CDR3 is 15 amino acids. Germline V lookup: CDR1 SNHLY, CDR2 FYNNEI. The DNA for the CDR3 is TGTGCCACGTTTCGACAGGGCTCGGTGAACACTGAAGCTTTCTTT. Translating gives CATFRQGSVNTEAFF. Together with reference TRBV2 and TRBJ1-1, the CDR3 gives the full variable domain: EPEVTQTPSHQVTQMGQEVILRCVPISNHLYFYWYRQILGQKVEFLVSFYNNEISEKSEIFDDQFSVERPDGSNFTLKIRSTKLEDSAMYFCATFRQGSVNTEAFFGQGTRLTVV.